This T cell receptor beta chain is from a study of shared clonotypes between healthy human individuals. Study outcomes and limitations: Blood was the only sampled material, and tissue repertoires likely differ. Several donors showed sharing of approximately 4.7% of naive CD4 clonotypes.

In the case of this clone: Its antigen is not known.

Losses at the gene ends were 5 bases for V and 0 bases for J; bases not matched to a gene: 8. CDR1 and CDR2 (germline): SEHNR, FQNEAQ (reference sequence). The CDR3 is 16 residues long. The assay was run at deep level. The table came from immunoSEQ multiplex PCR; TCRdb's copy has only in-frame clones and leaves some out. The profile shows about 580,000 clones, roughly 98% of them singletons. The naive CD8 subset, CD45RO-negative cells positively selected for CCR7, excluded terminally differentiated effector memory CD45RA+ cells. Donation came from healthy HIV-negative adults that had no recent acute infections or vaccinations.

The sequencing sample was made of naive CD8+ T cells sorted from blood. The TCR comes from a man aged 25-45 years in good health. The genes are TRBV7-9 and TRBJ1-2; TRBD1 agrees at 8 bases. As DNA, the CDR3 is TGTGCCAGCAGCCTCCGGGACAGGCACTCTAACTATGGCTACACCTTC. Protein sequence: CASSLRDRHSNYGYTF.